This T cell receptor (beta chain) was sequenced during a study of cytomegalovirus exposure and HLA in healthy donors. In regard to this clone: Its specificity is not known.

Germline loops: CDR1 MGHRA, CDR2 YSYEKL. Trimming pared 1 base from V and 8 bases from J, leaving 12 bases between. The CDR3 loop spans 14 amino acids. Whole-study results and caveats: In a later analysis, HLA-associated beta chains showed higher expansion and lower generation probabilities than comparable chains. In a later analysis, TCR beta V- and J-gene trimming showed a link to a missense DCLRE1C variant. It was only CMV serostatus that was available as immune exposure information.

The PCR ran on 60 Vbeta and 13 Jbeta primers. The repertoire was sequenced with immunoSEQ multiplex PCR; TCRdb's copy has only in-frame clones and lacks some. This table has 140,000 to 150,000 clones, roughly 80% appearing once. The receptor's source is a woman aged 25 to 39 in good health and CMV-seronegative. J is TRBJ2-1 and V is TRBV4-1; perhaps TRBD1 as D (6 bases). Sequencing was performed on PBMCs. In DNA form, the CDR3 reads TGCGCCAGCAGCCAAGGGGGTGGGGGCCATGAGCAGTTCTTC. It codes for CASSQGGGGHEQFF.